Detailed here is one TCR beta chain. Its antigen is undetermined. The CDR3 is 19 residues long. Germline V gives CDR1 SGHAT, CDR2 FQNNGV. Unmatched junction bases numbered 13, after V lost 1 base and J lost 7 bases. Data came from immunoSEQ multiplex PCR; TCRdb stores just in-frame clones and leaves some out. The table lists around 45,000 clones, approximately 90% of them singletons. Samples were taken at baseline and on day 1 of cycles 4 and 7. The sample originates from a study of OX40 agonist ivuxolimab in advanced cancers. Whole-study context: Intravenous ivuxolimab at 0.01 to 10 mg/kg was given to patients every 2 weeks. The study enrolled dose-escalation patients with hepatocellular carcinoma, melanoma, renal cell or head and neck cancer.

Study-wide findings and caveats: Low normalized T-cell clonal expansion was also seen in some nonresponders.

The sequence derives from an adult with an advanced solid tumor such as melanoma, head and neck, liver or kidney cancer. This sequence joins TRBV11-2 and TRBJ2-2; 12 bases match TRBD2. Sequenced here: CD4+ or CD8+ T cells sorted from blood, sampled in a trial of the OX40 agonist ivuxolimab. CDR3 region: CASSLAAVLAGGPIGELFF. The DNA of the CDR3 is TGTGCCAGCAGCTTAGCCGCGGTCCTAGCGGGAGGGCCCATCGGGGAGCTGTTTTTT.